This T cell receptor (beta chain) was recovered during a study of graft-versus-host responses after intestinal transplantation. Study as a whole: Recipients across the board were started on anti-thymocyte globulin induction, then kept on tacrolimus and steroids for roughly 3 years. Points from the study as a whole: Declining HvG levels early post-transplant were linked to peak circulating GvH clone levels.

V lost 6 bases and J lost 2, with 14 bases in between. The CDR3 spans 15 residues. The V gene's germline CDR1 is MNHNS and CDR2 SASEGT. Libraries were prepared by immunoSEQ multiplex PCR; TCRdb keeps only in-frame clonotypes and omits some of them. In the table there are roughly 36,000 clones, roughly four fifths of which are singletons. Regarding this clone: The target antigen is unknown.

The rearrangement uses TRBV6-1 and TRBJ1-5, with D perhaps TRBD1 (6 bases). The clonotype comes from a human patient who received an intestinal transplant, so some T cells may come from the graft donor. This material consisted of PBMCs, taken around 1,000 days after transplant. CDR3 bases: TGTGCCAGCAGCGCCAGGGGAGAGGGCAATCAGCCCCAGCATTTT. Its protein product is CASSARGEGNQPQHF.